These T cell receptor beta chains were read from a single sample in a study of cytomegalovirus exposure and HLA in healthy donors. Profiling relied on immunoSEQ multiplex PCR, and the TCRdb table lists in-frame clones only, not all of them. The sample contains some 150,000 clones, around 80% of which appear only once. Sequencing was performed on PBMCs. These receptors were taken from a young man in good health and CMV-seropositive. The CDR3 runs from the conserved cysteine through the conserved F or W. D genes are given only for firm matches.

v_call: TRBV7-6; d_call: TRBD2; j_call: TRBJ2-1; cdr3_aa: CASATSGRVGAEQFF
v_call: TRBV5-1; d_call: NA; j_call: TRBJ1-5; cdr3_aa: CASSLQAGRDQPQHF
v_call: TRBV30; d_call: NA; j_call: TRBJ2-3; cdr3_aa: CACSEGGDTQYF
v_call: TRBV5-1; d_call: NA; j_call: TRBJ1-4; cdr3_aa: CASSITGGRNEKLFF
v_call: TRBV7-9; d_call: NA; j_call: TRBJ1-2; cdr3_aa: CASSSPAGGSYTF
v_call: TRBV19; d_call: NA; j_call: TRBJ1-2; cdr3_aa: CASRTGRYGYTF
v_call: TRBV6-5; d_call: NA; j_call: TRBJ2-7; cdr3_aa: CASSPSPQSTYEQYF
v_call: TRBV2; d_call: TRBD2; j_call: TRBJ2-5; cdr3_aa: CASTGSGGSHETQYF
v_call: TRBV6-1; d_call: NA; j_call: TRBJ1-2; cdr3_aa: CASSESNRVNGYTF
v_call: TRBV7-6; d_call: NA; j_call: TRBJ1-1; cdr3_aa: CASSLAGATEAFF
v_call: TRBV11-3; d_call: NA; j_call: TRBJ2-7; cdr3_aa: CASSSRGYEQYF
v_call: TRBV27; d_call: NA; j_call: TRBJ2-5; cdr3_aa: CASSELGETQYF